This note documents a single T cell receptor beta chain sequence. The V end lost 3 bases, the J end lost 1 base, and 5 bases lay between the germline ends. The CDR3 spans 13 residues. The sample comes from a study of control samples from healthy donors and cancer patients. Using immunoSEQ multiplex PCR, the repertoire was profiled, and TCRdb retains in-frame clones only, with some absent. The sample has tens of thousands of clones, approximately 90% seen once. The receptor comes from a man aged 25-40 years with colorectal cancer. The sequenced sample was PBMCs. This sequence joins TRBV12-3 or TRBV12-4 and TRBJ2-3; D is ambiguous. The DNA of the CDR3 is TGTGCCAGCAGTTTGACGGGCACAGATACGCAGTATTTT. Protein sequence: CASSLTGTDTQYF.